The present TCR beta chain was sequenced within a study of shared clonotypes between healthy human individuals. Overall study findings and caveats: Naive CD4 clonotype sharing across several donors was about 5%.

The germline gives CDR1 SGDLS, CDR2 YYNGEE. CDR3 length: 14 residues. J lost 4 bases, V lost 5 bases, and 2 bases had no gene match. CD45RO negativity and positive selection for CCR7 defined naive CD8 cells, a population that excluded terminally differentiated effector memory CD45RA+ cells. The table came from immunoSEQ multiplex PCR; TCRdb's copy has only in-frame clones and leaves some out. The profile shows hundreds of thousands of clones, roughly 96% of them singletons. Turning to this clone: Its antigen is still unknown.

The source of this sequence is a woman aged 25 to 39 in good health. The chain links TRBV9 to TRBJ2-1, with 11 nucleotides matching TRBD2. The specimen was naive CD8+ T cells sorted from blood. The CDR3 DNA is TGTGCCAGCAGAGGGACTAGCGGTTACAATGAGCAGTTCTTC. Its protein is CASRGTSGYNEQFF.